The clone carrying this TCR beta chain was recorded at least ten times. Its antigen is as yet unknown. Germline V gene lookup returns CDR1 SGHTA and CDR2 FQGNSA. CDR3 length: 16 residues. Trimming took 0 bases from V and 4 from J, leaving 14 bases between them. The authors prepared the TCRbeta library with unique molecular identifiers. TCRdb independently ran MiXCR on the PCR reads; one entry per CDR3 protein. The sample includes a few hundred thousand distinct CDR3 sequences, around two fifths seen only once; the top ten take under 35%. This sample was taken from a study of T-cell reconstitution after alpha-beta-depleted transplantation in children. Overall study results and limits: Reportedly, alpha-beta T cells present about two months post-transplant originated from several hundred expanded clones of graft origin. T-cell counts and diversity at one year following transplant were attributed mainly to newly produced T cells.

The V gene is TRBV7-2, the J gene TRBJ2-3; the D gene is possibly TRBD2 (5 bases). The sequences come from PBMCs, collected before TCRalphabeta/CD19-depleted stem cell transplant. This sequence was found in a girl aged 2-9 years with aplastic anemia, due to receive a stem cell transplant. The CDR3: CASSLAARGSADTQYF. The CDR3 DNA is TGTGCCAGCAGCTTAGCGGCTAGAGGGTCGGCAGATACGCAGTATTTT.